The clone carrying this T cell receptor (beta chain) was recorded many times. Its target is not known. The donors formed part of the roughly 120-subject validation cohort, distinct from the 666-subject first cohort. The germline gives CDR1 LNHDA, CDR2 SQIVND (reference sequence). The V end lost 5 bases, the J end lost 1 base, and 13 bases lay between the germline ends. This CDR3 region has 15 residues. Using immunoSEQ multiplex PCR, the repertoire was profiled, and TCRdb retains in-frame clones only, with some absent. This repertoire shows 150,000 to 200,000 clones, 65% to 90% found once; its top ten account for approximately 2%. This entry comes from a study of cytomegalovirus exposure and HLA in healthy donors. General observations from the study: CMV antigen specificity was confirmed in vitro for three CMV-associated chains.

The origin of this receptor is a woman aged 18 to 35 in good health and CMV-seronegative. The chain employs TRBV19 and TRBJ2-3; D is possibly TRBD1 (6 bases). Sequenced: PBMCs. DNA for the CDR3: TGTGCCAGTAGTTCCTACAGGGTCCGCACAGATACGCAGTATTTT. Translation: CASSSYRVRTDTQYF.